The 25 T cell receptor beta chains given below trace back to one sample, sequenced in a study of blood T cells in healthy people across ages. Through a sample-barcoded 5' primer and a J-beta primer mix, a second PCR was run for roughly 6 to 12 cycles. TCRdb called the 5' RACE reads again in MiXCR, with one record for every CDR3 protein. Among just over 800,000 distinct CDR3 sequences, around 68% were seen once, and the ten largest hold 25% to 30%. Sequencing was carried out using blood. The receptors shown here come from a man aged 30 to 39 in good health.

The chain has TRBV5-6 and TRBJ2-1; TRBD2 agrees at 10 bases. The junction had 6 bases not matched to a gene; V was cut back by 2 bases and J by 7 bases. In germline, CDR1 is SGHDT, CDR2 YYEEEE. This CDR3 region has 15 residues. For the CDR3, the DNA is TGTGCCAGCAGCTTTTATAGCGGGGGGTCAAATGAGCAGTTCTTC. It is translated as CASSFYSGGSNEQFF.

The chain joins TRBV10-3 to TRBJ2-4; 8 nucleotides match TRBD1. The last part of the DNA fits TRBJ2-7 better; the J call may be wrong. Germline V lookup: CDR1 ENHRY, CDR2 SYGVKD. The CDR3 spans 12 residues. The CDR3 region has the DNA TGTGCCATCAGTGTACAGGGGGACGAGCAGTACTTC. Its protein product is CAISVQGDEQYF.

The chain couples TRBV25-1 to TRBJ2-3, with D perhaps TRBD2 (5 bases). The CDR3 extends over 14 amino acids. Germline assignment: CDR1 MGHDK and CDR2 SYGVNS. The V gene lost 4 bases and the J gene lost 5 bases, with 13 bases spanning the gap. The CDR3 region has the DNA TGTGCCAGCAGTGCTCCCAACAGCGGAGATACGCAGTATTTT. This gives the protein CASSAPNSGDTQYF.

The chain uses TRBV28 and TRBJ2-5, with D maybe TRBD1 (5 bases). CDR1 and CDR2 (germline): MDHEN, SYDVKM. V lost 6 bases and J lost 0, with 11 bases in between. CDR3 length equals 14 residues. As DNA, the CDR3 is TGTGCCAGCAGCGAGCTCAGGGACCAAGAGACCCAGTACTTC. This sequence encodes CASSELRDQETQYF.

This clonotype showed up just once. The CDR3 DNA sequence: TGCGCCAGCAGCCAAGGGGGAACAGGTAGCGAGACCCAGTACTTC. As protein: CASSQGGTGSETQYF. This sequence joins TRBV4-3 and TRBJ2-5; possibly TRBD1 for D (5 bases). V was trimmed by 1 base and J by 5 bases, leaving 14 bases between them. The germline V gene encodes CDR1 LGHNA and CDR2 YSLEER. The CDR3 is 15 residues long.

This clonotype has more than one count but fewer than ten. The chain has TRBV7-9 and TRBJ2-1; 13 bases fit TRBD2. The ends lost 5 bases at V and 1 base at J; junction bases unmatched: 8. The CDR3 has 18 amino acids. Germline V lookup: CDR1 SEHNR, CDR2 FQNEAQ (reference sequence). This CDR3 reads CASSPRTSGGLSYNEQFF. As DNA, the CDR3 is TGTGCCAGCAGCCCTCGGACTAGCGGGGGCCTGTCCTACAATGAGCAGTTCTTC.

The J gene is TRBJ2-7, the V gene TRBV7-2, with D possibly being TRBD1 or TRBD2 (5 bases each). The CDR3 is 16 amino acids. Trimming cost V 0 bases and J 2 bases, with 14 bases left between them. Germline assignment: CDR1 SGHTA and CDR2 FQGNSA. The CDR3 nucleotides are TGTGCCAGCAGCTTAGCCGGGACGGCGGACGCCTACGAGCAGTACTTC. Encoded protein: CASSLAGTADAYEQYF.

The V and J genes are TRBV7-9 and TRBJ1-6; D gene unclear. The CDR3 contains 15 residues. Trimming took 1 base from V and 9 from J, leaving 13 bases between them. Germline V lookup: CDR1 SEHNR, CDR2 FQNEAQ (reference sequence). The CDR3 is CASSLEGLVSSPLHF. DNA for the CDR3: TGTGCCAGCAGCTTAGAGGGCCTGGTATCTTCACCCCTCCACTTT.

The V gene is TRBV20-1, the J gene TRBJ1-2, with 9 bases fitting TRBD1. The junction had 15 bases not matched to a gene; V was cut back by 6 bases and J by 7 bases. CDR1 is DFQATT, CDR2 SNEGSKA, per germline (reference sequence). This CDR3 spans 15 amino acids. The CDR3 nucleotides read TGCAGTGCGAAACCCCGGGACAGGGCAGTAAGTGGCTACACCTTC. Translated, it gives CSAKPRDRAVSGYTF.

The gene calls are TRBV5-6 and TRBJ2-5; D is undetermined. CDR3 length equals 14 residues. V was cut by 0 bases and J by 0 bases, with 6 bases left in between. Per the germline V gene, CDR1 is SGHDT and CDR2 is YYEEEE. Written as DNA, the CDR3 is TGTGCCAGCAGCTTGGGAATAGACCAAGAGACCCAGTACTTC. Its protein is CASSLGIDQETQYF.

This chain joins TRBV25-1 and TRBJ2-3; D gene uncertain. The CDR3 sequence is 14 residues long. V shed 0 bases and J shed 5 bases, with 9 bases lying between them. Germline V gene sequence: CDR1 MGHDK, CDR2 SYGVNS. The CDR3 DNA reads TGTGCCAGCAGTGAATATATTCAGCGAGATACGCAGTATTTT. Amino acid sequence: CASSEYIQRDTQYF.

The CDR3: CASSSLGTDEEQYF. The CDR3, as DNA: TGTGCCAGCAGCTCGCTCGGGACAGACGAAGAGCAGTACTTC. This sequence joins TRBV3-1 and TRBJ2-7; 7 bases fit TRBD1. The CDR3 is made up of 14 amino acids. V shed 5 bases and J 7 bases; nucleotides not matched to a gene: 11. Germline lookup yields CDR1 LGHDT and CDR2 YNNKEL (reference sequence).

J is TRBJ2-5 and V is TRBV15, with 9 bases that match TRBD1. Trimming cost V 0 bases and J 5 bases; bases outside gene matches: 4. This CDR3 comprises 15 residues. Germline assignment: CDR1 LNHNV and CDR2 YYDKDF (reference sequence). The CDR3 spells CATSRDPDRGETQYF. The CDR3 DNA reads TGTGCCACCAGCAGAGATCCCGACAGGGGGGAGACCCAGTACTTC.

This clonotype was found once. This rearrangement joins TRBV6-2 or TRBV6-3 to TRBJ2-2, with no clear D. The CDR3 loop spans 15 amino acids. The V end lost 0 bases, the J end lost 5 bases, and 10 bases lay between the germline ends. The germline V gene has CDR1 MNHEY and CDR2 SVGEGT. In DNA, the CDR3 is TGTGCCAGCAGTTACTCGAGTAGGCCGACCGGGGAGCTGTTTTTT. Translation: CASSYSSRPTGELFF.

The chain uses TRBV24-1 and TRBJ2-1; TRBD2 matches at 9 bases. After removal of 3 bases from V and 2 bases from J, the junction contained 4 bases not matched to a gene. Germline-derived CDR1 and CDR2 are KGHDR and SFDVKD. The CDR3 is made up of 16 amino acids. The CDR3 region has the DNA TGTGCCACCAGTGATGTTAGCGGGGGTGCCTACAATGAGCAGTTCTTC. It translates to CATSDVSGGAYNEQFF.

This clonotype was observed a few times. This rearrangement joins TRBV11-3 to TRBJ2-1, with 8 bases fitting TRBD2. This CDR3 spans 14 amino acids. Germline loops: CDR1 SGHNT, CDR2 YENEEA. V lost 5 bases, J lost 7 bases, and 7 bases stayed unmatched. Here the CDR3 DNA reads TGTGCCAGCAGCCCCCGCGGGGGGCTTAATGAGCAGTTCTTC. Translating it yields CASSPRGGLNEQFF.

This clonotype was counted once. The chain joins TRBV20-1 to TRBJ2-4; no reliable D call. Germline V CDR1 and CDR2: DFQATT, SNEGSKA (reference sequence). This CDR3 is built from 13 residues. The V end was cut by 3 bases, the J end by 2 bases, with 8 bases between. CDR3 in amino acids: CSASRVPKNIQYF. In nucleotides, the CDR3 is TGCAGTGCTAGTAGAGTGCCCAAAAACATTCAGTACTTC.

This clonotype occurred a few times. V usage is TRBV20-1 and J usage is TRBJ2-7; D possibly matches TRBD1 or TRBD2 (5 bases each). With 2 bases removed from V and 8 bases from J, the gap between germline ends came to 22 bases. This CDR3 comprises 15 residues. CDR1 is DFQATT, CDR2 SNEGSKA, per germline (reference sequence). The chain's CDR3 is CSARSPGTRAGQQYF. CDR3 DNA: TGCAGTGCTAGATCCCCGGGAACCCGGGCAGGGCAGCAGTACTTC.

V is TRBV29-1 and J is TRBJ2-1, with TRBD2 as a possible D gene (6 bases). Germline assignment: CDR1 SQVTM and CDR2 ANQGSEA. There are 15 residues in the CDR3. Trimming pared 7 bases from V and 5 bases from J, leaving 21 bases between. CDR3 protein: CSEVTGVRLHNEQFF. CDR3 in DNA: TGCAGCGAGGTGACGGGGGTCCGGCTCCACAATGAGCAGTTCTTC.

The gene calls are TRBV2 and TRBJ1-2; tentatively, D is TRBD1 (6 bases). The V and J ends lost 11 bases and 8 bases respectively, with 21 bases between them. This CDR3 comprises 13 residues. Germline CDR1 and CDR2: SNHLY and FYNNEI. The CDR3 bases are TGTGCCTTCGAGACAGGCGGGATTAGCGGCTACACCTTC. Its protein product is CAFETGGISGYTF.

Only one count was recorded for this clonotype. J is TRBJ1-1 and V is TRBV24-1; D not resolved. Trimming cost V 3 bases and J 0 bases, with 10 bases left between them. Germline V CDR1 and CDR2: KGHDR, SFDVKD. The CDR3 runs to 15 residues. Here the CDR3 reads CATSDNPPMNTEAFF. DNA of the CDR3: TGTGCCACCAGTGATAACCCCCCTATGAACACTGAAGCTTTCTTT.

This clonotype has only a few counts. V and J are TRBV29-1 and TRBJ2-5, with TRBD1 matching 8 bases. This CDR3 region has 12 residues. Germline CDR1 and CDR2: SQVTM and ANQGSEA. As DNA, the CDR3 is TGCACTGCAGGGGACAGGCAAGAGACCCAGTACTTC. Translated: CTAGDRQETQYF. The whole variable domain, remainder taken from reference TRBV29-1 and TRBJ2-5, is SAVISQKPSRDICQRGTSLTIQCQVDSQVTMMFWYRQQPGQSLTLIATANQGSEATYESGFVIDKFPISRPNLTFSTLTVSNMSPEDSSIYLCTAGDRQETQYFGPGTRLLVL.

The gene calls are TRBV20-1 and TRBJ2-5, with D perhaps TRBD2 (6 bases). Germline assignment: CDR1 DFQATT and CDR2 SNEGSKA (reference sequence). The CDR3 length is 11 residues. V lost 6 bases and J 5 bases, leaving 10 bases between the germline ends. CDR3 region: CSAHRGETQYF. The CDR3 DNA follows: TGCAGTGCCCATCGGGGGGAGACCCAGTACTTC.

The gene calls are TRBV7-6 and TRBJ1-1; D call uncertain. The CDR3 totals 14 residues. V was shortened by 5 bases and J by 1 base, with 11 bases between the two germline ends. Germline V gene sequence: CDR1 SGHVS, CDR2 FNYEAQ. CDR3 nucleotides: TGTGCCAGCAGCCCTCGGGTTGGGAACACTGAAGCTTTCTTT. This gives the protein CASSPRVGNTEAFF.

This clonotype occurred once. This chain connects TRBV7-3 to TRBJ2-5; TRBD1 agrees at 9 bases. J gave up 5 bases and V 0 bases, and 4 bases lay outside the gene matches. Germline V gene data show CDR1 as SGHTA and CDR2 as FQGTGA. The CDR3 loop spans 15 amino acids. As DNA, the CDR3 is TGTGCCAGCAGCTTAACCGGGACAGGGTCGGAGACCCAGTACTTC. This encodes CASSLTGTGSETQYF.